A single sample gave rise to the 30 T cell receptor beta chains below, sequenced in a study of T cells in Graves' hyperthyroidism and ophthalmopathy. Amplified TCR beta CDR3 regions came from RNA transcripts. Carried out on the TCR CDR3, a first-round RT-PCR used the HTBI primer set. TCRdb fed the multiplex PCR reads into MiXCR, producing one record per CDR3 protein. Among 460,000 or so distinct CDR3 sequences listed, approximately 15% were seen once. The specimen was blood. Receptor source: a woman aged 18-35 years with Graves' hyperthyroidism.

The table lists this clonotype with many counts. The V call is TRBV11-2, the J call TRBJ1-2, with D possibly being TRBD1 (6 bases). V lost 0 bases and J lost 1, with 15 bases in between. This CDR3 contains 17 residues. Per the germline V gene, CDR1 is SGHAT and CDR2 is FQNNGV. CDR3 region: CASSLDLRQDSNYGYTF. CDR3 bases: TGTGCCAGCAGCTTAGATCTTAGACAGGACAGTAACTATGGCTACACCTTC. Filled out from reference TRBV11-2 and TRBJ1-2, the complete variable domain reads EAGVAQSPRYKIIEKRQSVAFWCNPISGHATLYWYQQILGQGPKLLIQFQNNGVVDDSQLPKDRFSAERLKGVDSTLKIQPAKLEDSAVYLCASSLDLRQDSNYGYTFGSGTRLTVV.

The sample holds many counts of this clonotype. The CDR3 sequence is CASTFGAGAYEQYF. In DNA form, the CDR3 reads TGTGCCAGTACCTTTGGGGCAGGGGCCTACGAGCAGTACTTC. This sequence joins TRBV19 and TRBJ2-7, with D possibly being TRBD1 (6 bases). CDR3 length: 14 amino acids. V lost 7 bases and J 2 bases, leaving 15 bases between the germline ends. CDR1 is LNHDA, CDR2 SQIVND, per germline (reference sequence). Using reference TRBV19 and TRBJ2-7 for the parts outside the CDR3, the full variable domain is DGGITQSPKYLFRKEGQNVTLSCEQNLNHDAMYWYRQDPGQGLRLIYYSQIVNDFQKGDIAEGYSVSREKKESFPLTVTSAQKNPTAFYLCASTFGAGAYEQYFGPGTRLTVT.

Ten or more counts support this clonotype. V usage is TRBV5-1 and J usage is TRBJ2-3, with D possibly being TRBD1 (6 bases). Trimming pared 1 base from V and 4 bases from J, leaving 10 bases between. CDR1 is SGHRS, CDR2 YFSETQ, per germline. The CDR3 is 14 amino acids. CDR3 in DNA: TGCGCCAGCAGCTTGACAGGGTGGGCAGATACGCAGTATTTT. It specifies CASSLTGWADTQYF.

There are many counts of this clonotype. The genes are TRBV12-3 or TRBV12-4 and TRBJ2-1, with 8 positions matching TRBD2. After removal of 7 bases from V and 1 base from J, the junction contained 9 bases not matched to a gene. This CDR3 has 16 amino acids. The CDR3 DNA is TGTGCCAGCAATACCGGGGGGGTTGGATCCTACAATGAGCAGTTCTTC. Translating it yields CASNTGGVGSYNEQFF.

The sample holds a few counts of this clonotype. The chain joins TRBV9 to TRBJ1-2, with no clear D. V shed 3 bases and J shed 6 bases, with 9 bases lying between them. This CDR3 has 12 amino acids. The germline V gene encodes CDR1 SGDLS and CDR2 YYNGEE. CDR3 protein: CASSDQPHGYTF. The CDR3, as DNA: TGTGCCAGCAGCGACCAGCCCCATGGCTACACCTTC. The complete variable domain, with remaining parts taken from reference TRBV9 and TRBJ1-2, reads DSGVTQTPKHLITATGQRVTLRCSPRSGDLSVYWYQQSLDQGLQFLIQYYNGEERAKGNILERFSAQQFPDLHSELNLSSLELGDSALYFCASSDQPHGYTFGSGTRLTVV.

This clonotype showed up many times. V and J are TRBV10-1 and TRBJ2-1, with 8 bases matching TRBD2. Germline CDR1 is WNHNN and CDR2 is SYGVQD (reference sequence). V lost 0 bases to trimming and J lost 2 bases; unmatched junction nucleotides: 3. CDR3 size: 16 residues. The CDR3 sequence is CASSESLAGAYNEQFF. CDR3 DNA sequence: TGCGCCAGCAGTGAGTCCCTAGCGGGCGCCTACAATGAGCAGTTCTTC.

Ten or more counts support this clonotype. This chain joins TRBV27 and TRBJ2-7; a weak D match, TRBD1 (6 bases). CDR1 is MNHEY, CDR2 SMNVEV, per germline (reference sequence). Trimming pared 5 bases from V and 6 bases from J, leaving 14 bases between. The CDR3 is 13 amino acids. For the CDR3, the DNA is TGTGCCAGCAGTAGCCGATGGGGGCGCGAGCAGTACGTC. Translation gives CASSSRWGREQYV.

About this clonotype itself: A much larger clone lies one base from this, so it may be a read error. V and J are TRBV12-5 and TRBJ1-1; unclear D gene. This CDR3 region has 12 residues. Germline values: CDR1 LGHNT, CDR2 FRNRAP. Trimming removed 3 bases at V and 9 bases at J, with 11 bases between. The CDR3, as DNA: TGTGCTAGTGGTTTTGACCAAGTAAAAGCTTTCTTT. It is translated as CASGFDQVKAFF.

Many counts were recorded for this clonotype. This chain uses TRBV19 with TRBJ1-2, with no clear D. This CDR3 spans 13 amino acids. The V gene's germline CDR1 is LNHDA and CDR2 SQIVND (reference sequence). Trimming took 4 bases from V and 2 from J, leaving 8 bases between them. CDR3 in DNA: TGTGCCAGTAGTACCTCCTCCAACTATGGCTACACCTTC. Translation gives CASSTSSNYGYTF.

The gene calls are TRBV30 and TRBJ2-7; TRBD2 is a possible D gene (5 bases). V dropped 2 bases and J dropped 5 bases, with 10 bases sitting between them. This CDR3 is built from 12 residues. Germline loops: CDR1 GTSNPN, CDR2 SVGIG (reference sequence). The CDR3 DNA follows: TGTGCCTGGAGTTGGACTGCGGACGAGCAGTACTTC. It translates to CAWSWTADEQYF.

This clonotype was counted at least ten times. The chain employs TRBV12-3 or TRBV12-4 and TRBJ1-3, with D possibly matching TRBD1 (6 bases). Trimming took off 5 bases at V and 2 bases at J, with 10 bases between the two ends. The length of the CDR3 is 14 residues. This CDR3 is CASSRGQPGNTIYF. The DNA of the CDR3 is TGTGCCAGCAGTAGAGGACAGCCTGGAAACACCATATATTTT.

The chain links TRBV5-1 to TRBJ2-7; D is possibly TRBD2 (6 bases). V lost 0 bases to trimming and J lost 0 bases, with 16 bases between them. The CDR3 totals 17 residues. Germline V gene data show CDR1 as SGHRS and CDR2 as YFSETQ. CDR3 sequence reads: CASSLAGLATFSYEQYF. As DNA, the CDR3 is TGCGCCAGCAGCTTGGCCGGGCTAGCGACCTTCTCCTACGAGCAGTACTTC.

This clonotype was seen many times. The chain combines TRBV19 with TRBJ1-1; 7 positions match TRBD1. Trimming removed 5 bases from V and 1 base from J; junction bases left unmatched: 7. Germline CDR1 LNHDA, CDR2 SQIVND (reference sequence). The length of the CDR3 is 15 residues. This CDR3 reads CASSARQGRNTEAFF. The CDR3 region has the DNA TGTGCCAGTAGTGCCCGACAGGGCAGGAACACTGAAGCTTTCTTT.

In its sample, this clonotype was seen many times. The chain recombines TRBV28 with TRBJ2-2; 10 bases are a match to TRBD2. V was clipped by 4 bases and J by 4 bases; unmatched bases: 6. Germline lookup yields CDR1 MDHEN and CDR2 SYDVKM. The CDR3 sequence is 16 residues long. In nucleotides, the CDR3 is TGTGCCAGCAGTTCCAGCGGGAGGGCGGTCACCGGGGAGCTGTTTTTT. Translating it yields CASSSSGRAVTGELFF.

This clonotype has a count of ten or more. CDR3 residues: CASSLVVVQGLSNQPQHF. The CDR3 DNA sequence: TGTGCCAGCAGTTTAGTCGTAGTACAGGGTTTAAGCAATCAGCCCCAGCATTTT. The chain uses TRBV12-3 or TRBV12-4 and TRBJ1-5, with D perhaps TRBD1 (6 bases). V lost 1 base and J 1 base, leaving 17 bases between the germline ends. The CDR3 loop spans 18 amino acids.

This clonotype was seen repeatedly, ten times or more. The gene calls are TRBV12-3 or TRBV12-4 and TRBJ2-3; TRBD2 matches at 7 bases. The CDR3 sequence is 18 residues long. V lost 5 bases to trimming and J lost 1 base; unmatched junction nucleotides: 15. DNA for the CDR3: TGTGCCAGCAGTCCTGGGCTAGCGGTCATGAGGGGCACAGATACGCAGTATTTT. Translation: CASSPGLAVMRGTDTQYF.

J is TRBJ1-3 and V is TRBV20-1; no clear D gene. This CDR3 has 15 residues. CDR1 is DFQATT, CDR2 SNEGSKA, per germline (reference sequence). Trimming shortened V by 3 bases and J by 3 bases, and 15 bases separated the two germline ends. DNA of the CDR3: TGCAGTGCTAGTAGACCGCTCCCGGGTGGAAACACCATATATTTT. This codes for CSASRPLPGGNTIYF.

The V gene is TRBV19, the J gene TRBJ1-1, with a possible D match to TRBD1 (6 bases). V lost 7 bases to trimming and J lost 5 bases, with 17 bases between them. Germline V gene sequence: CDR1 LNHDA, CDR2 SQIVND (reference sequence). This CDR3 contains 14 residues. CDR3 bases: TGTGCCAGTAAAACGACAGGTGAGGGGACTGAAGCTTTCTTT. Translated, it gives CASKTTGEGTEAFF.

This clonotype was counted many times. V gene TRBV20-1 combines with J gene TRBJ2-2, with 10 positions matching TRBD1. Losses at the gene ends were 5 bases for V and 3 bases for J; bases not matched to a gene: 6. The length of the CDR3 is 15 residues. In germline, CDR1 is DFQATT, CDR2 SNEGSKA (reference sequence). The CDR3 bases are TGCAGTGCTGCGAGACAGGGGGCGGACACCGGGGAGCTGTTTTTT. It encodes CSAARQGADTGELFF.

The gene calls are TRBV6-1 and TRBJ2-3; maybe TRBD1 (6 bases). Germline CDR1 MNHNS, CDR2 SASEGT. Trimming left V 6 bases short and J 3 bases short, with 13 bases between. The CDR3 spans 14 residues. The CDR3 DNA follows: TGTGCCAGCAGCAGGGGTTGGGGGACAGATACGCAGTATTTT. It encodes CASSRGWGTDTQYF.

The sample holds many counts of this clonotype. Here the CDR3 DNA reads TGTGCCAGCAGTGCGCCAGGGCTAGCGGGGGGAGAGACCCAGTACTTC. It specifies CASSAPGLAGGETQYF. The chain employs TRBV2 and TRBJ2-5, with 11 bases that match TRBD2. This CDR3 region has 16 residues. V lost 4 bases to trimming and J lost 4 bases; unmatched junction nucleotides: 8. The germline CDR1 and CDR2 sequences are SNHLY and FYNNEI.

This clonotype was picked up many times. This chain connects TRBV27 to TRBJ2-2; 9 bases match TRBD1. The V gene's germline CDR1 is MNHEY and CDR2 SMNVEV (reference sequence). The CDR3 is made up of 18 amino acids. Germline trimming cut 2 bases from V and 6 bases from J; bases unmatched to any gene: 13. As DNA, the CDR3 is TGTGCCAGCAGTTTAAATTGGCCGGGACAGGGTCGAGCCGGGGAGCTGTTTTTT. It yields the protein CASSLNWPGQGRAGELFF.

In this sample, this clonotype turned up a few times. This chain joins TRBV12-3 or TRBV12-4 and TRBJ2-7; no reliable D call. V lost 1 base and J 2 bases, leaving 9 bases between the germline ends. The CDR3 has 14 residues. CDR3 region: CASSLGRQTYEQYF. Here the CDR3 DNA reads TGTGCCAGCAGTTTAGGTCGGCAGACCTACGAGCAGTACTTC.

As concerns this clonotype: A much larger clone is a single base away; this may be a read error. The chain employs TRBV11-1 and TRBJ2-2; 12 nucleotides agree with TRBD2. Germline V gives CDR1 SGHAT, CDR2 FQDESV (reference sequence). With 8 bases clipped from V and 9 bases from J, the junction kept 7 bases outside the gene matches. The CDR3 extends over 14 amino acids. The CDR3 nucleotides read TGTGCCAGCGGCTCTAGCGGGAGGGCCTGGGAGCTGTTTTTT. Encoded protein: CASGSSGRAWELFF.

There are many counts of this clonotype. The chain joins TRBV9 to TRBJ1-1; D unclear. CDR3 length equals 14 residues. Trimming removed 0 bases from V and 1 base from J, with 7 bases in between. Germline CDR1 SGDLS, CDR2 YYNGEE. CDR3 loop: CASSVGPKNTEAFF. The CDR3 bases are TGTGCCAGCAGCGTAGGGCCCAAGAACACTGAAGCTTTCTTT.

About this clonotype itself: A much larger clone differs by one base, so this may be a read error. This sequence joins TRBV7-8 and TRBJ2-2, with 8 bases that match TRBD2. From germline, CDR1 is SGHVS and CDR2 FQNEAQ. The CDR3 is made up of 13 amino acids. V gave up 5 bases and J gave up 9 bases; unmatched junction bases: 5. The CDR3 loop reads CASSLIAGRELFF. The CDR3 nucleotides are TGTGCCAGCAGCCTTATAGCGGGAAGGGAGCTGTTTTTT.

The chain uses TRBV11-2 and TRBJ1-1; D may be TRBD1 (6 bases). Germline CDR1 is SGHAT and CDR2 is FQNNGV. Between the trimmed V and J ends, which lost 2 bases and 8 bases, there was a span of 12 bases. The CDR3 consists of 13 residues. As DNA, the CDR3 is TGTGCCAGCAGCTTATCCTACGGGGGCGAAGCTTTCTTT. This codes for CASSLSYGGEAFF.

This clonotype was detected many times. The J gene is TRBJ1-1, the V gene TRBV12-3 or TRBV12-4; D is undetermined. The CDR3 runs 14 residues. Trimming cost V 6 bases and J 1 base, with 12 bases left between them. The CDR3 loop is CASRGRRSNTEAFF. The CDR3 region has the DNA TGTGCCAGCAGGGGAAGGAGATCGAACACTGAAGCTTTCTTT.

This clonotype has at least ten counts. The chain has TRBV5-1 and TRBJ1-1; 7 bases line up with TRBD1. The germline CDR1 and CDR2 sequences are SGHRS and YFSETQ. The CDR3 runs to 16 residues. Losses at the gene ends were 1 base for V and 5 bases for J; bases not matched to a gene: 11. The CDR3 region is CASSLSADRESTEAFF. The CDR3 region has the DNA TGCGCCAGCAGCTTGTCCGCAGACAGGGAGTCAACTGAAGCTTTCTTT.

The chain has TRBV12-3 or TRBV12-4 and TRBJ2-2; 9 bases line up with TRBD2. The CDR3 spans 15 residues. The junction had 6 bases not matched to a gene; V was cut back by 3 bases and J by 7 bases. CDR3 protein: CASSFLLAGNGELFF. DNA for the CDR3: TGTGCCAGCAGTTTCTTACTAGCGGGCAACGGGGAGCTGTTTTTT.